Shown below are 18 T cell receptor beta chains from a single sample sequenced in a study of T cell changes during pregnancy in multiple sclerosis. Profiled with immunoSEQ multiplex PCR; TCRdb holds only in-frame clones, not every one. The table shows 50,000 to 65,000 clones, with 75% to 95% occurring only once. Sample: peripheral blood, taken in the first trimester of pregnancy. The receptors were sampled from a female donor in good health, enrolled as a control in a pregnancy study.

This rearrangement joins TRBV5-1 to TRBJ2-1; D may be TRBD1 (6 bases). The CDR3 is 16 amino acids. The V and J ends lost 0 bases and 2 bases respectively, with 12 bases between them. Germline CDR1 SGHRS, CDR2 YFSETQ. The CDR3 loop reads CASSLGAGATYNEQFF. The CDR3 coding sequence is TGCGCCAGCAGCTTGGGGGCAGGGGCGACCTACAATGAGCAGTTCTTC.

The rearrangement uses TRBV6-1 and TRBJ2-5; 10 bases map to TRBD1. CDR1 is MNHNS, CDR2 SASEGT, per germline. CDR3 size: 15 residues. Trimming at V came to 6 bases and at J to 5 bases, leaving 9 bases not matched to a gene. This CDR3 is CASRIWTGGDETQYF. DNA for the CDR3: TGTGCCAGCAGGATATGGACAGGGGGGGATGAGACCCAGTACTTC.

The chain employs TRBV6-5 and TRBJ2-7, with D possibly TRBD2 on 6 matching bases. Germline V CDR1 and CDR2: MNHEY, SVGAGI. V shed 2 bases and J shed 2 bases, with 13 bases lying between them. The CDR3 runs to 15 residues. CDR3 protein: CASSYVAGPAYEQYF. The CDR3 region has the DNA TGTGCCAGCAGTTACGTCGCGGGACCTGCCTACGAGCAGTACTTC.

The chain links TRBV29-1 to TRBJ1-1, with 10 bases fitting TRBD1. With 6 bases clipped from V and 5 bases from J, the junction kept 12 bases outside the gene matches. Germline CDR1 SQVTM, CDR2 ANQGSEA. The CDR3 contains 15 residues. The CDR3 protein is CSVGWTGGRRTEAFF. CDR3 in DNA: TGCAGCGTCGGCTGGACAGGGGGAAGGAGGACTGAAGCTTTCTTT.

The chain joins TRBV28 to TRBJ2-5; TRBD2 agrees at 10 bases. There are 15 residues in the CDR3. J was trimmed by 4 bases and V by 5 bases; bases with no gene match: 7. Germline V gene data show CDR1 as MDHEN and CDR2 as SYDVKM. CDR3 in amino acids: CASSPYTSGAETQYF. The CDR3 coding sequence is TGTGCCAGCAGTCCCTACACTAGCGGGGCAGAGACCCAGTACTTC. The full variable domain, in which reference TRBV28 and TRBJ2-5 provide the parts outside the CDR3, is DVKVTQSSRYLVKRTGEKVFLECVQDMDHENMFWYRQDPGLGLRLIYFSYDVKMKEKGDIPEGYSVSREKKERFSLILESASTNQTSMYLCASSPYTSGAETQYFGPGTRLLVL.

This chain links TRBV9 with TRBJ2-1; 7 nucleotides match TRBD2. The CDR3 is 15 amino acids. V lost 7 bases to trimming and J lost 3 bases; unmatched junction nucleotides: 10. The germline gives CDR1 SGDLS, CDR2 YYNGEE. The CDR3 loop is CASSPGGGGYNEQFF. CDR3 DNA sequence: TGTGCCAGCTCCCCGGGAGGCGGGGGCTACAATGAGCAGTTCTTC.

The V and J genes are TRBV6-6 and TRBJ2-3; D may be TRBD2 (5 bases). This CDR3 is built from 13 residues. Trimming stripped 7 bases from V and 6 bases from J, with 14 bases between. The germline V gene has CDR1 MNHNY and CDR2 SVGAGI (reference sequence). The CDR3 protein is CASNSDWQDTQYF. The CDR3 DNA is TGTGCCAGCAATTCGGACTGGCAGGATACGCAGTATTTT.

V gene TRBV6-5 combines with J gene TRBJ2-7; D is perhaps TRBD1 (6 bases). Germline values: CDR1 MNHEY, CDR2 SVGAGI. The CDR3 is 15 amino acids. V lost 5 bases and J 7 bases, leaving 21 bases between the germline ends. CDR3 DNA: TGTGCCAGCAGTACCCATGGACAGTGGTTGGGAGAGCAGTACTTC. Translation gives CASSTHGQWLGEQYF.

As to this clone: The CDR3 ends on some other residue instead of the conserved phenylalanine or tryptophan, so this is likely a read error. This rearrangement joins TRBV18 to TRBJ2-7; 12 nucleotides line up with TRBD2. This CDR3 contains 15 residues. Looked up from germline, CDR1 is KGHSH and CDR2 is LQKENI. V shed 3 bases and J 6 bases; nucleotides not matched to a gene: 6. For the CDR3, the DNA is TGTGCCAGCTCACCCACGACTAGCGGGAGCCTCGAGCAGTACCTC. Translation: CASSPTTSGSLEQYL.

This chain links TRBV7-2 with TRBJ2-3; 7 nucleotides line up with TRBD1. J gave up 0 bases and V 4 bases, and 4 bases lay outside the gene matches. Germline-derived CDR1 and CDR2 are SGHTA and FQGNSA. The CDR3 spans 15 residues. The CDR3 coding sequence is TGTGCCAGCAGCTCCAGACAGGGAAGCACAGATACGCAGTATTTT. It yields the protein CASSSRQGSTDTQYF.

The rearrangement links TRBV18 to TRBJ2-2, with D possibly TRBD2 on 6 matching bases. The CDR3 runs 16 residues. Trimming shortened V by 0 bases and J by 4 bases, and 12 bases separated the two germline ends. Germline V gene data show CDR1 as KGHSH and CDR2 as LQKENI. Written as DNA, the CDR3 is TGTGCCAGCTCACCACCGCGGGGCGCGGCCACCGGGGAGCTGTTTTTT. Protein product: CASSPPRGAATGELFF.

V gene TRBV27 combines with J gene TRBJ2-7; 11 positions agree with TRBD2. V shed 4 bases, J shed 5 bases, and the junction held 7 bases outside the gene matches. Germline-derived CDR1 and CDR2 are MNHEY and SMNVEV (reference sequence). This CDR3 spans 15 amino acids. The CDR3 nucleotides are TGTGCCAGCAGTTGGGCTAGCGGGAGGTCTGACGAGCAGTACTTC. Translation: CASSWASGRSDEQYF.

CDR3 sequence: CASSYSGLAYYEQYF. The DNA for the CDR3 is TGTGCCAGCAGTTACTCGGGACTAGCATACTACGAGCAGTACTTC. V is TRBV6-5 and J is TRBJ2-7; TRBD2 agrees at 9 bases. The CDR3 totals 15 residues. CDR1 and CDR2 (germline): MNHEY, SVGAGI. Trimming took 0 bases from V and 3 from J; bases not matched to a gene: 3.

J is TRBJ1-3 and V is TRBV7-9, with D possibly being TRBD1 (6 bases). With 0 bases removed from V and 0 bases from J, the gap between germline ends came to 9 bases. Germline loops: CDR1 SEHNR, CDR2 FQNEAQ (reference sequence). The CDR3 contains 16 residues. In DNA, the CDR3 is TGTGCCAGCAGCTTAGCGGGGGCACCCTCTGGAAACACCATATATTTT. Translation gives CASSLAGAPSGNTIYF.

This clone came up once. The chain joins TRBV25-1 to TRBJ1-1, with D uncertain. This CDR3 has 14 residues. From germline, CDR1 is MGHDK and CDR2 SYGVNS. V dropped 3 bases and J dropped 9 bases, with 17 bases sitting between them. CDR3 DNA sequence: TGTGCCAGCAGTGAGCCGCGGCCCGACGCCCAAGCTTTCTTT. Amino acids: CASSEPRPDAQAFF. The whole variable domain, filled in from reference TRBV25-1 and TRBJ1-1, reads EADIYQTPRYLVIGTGKKITLECSQTMGHDKMYWYQQDPGMELHLIHYSYGVNSTEKGDLSSESTVSRIRTEHFPLTLESARPSHTSQYLCASSEPRPDAQAFFGQGTRLTVV.

The chain couples TRBV6-5 to TRBJ2-2; D call uncertain. V lost 0 bases to trimming and J lost 4 bases, with 9 bases between them. From germline, CDR1 is MNHEY and CDR2 SVGAGI. This CDR3 region has 15 residues. The DNA of the CDR3 is TGTGCCAGCAGTTACTCGATGGGCTTCACCGGGGAGCTGTTTTTT. It is translated as CASSYSMGFTGELFF.

J is TRBJ1-2 and V is TRBV6-1; no clear D gene. In germline, CDR1 is MNHNS, CDR2 SASEGT. Trimming shortened V by 4 bases and J by 7 bases, and 16 bases separated the two germline ends. The CDR3 totals 14 residues. The CDR3 DNA reads as TGTGCCAGCAGTGCCTCTGGGCTGGTAGGTGGCTACACCTTC. This codes for CASSASGLVGGYTF.

The rearrangement links TRBV19 to TRBJ2-7; 7 positions match TRBD1. This CDR3 is 15 amino acids long. Germline V lookup: CDR1 LNHDA, CDR2 SQIVND (reference sequence). V lost 7 bases and J lost 5; bases outside the gene matches: 14. CDR3 DNA sequence: TGTGCCAGTAAACCCTTAGACAGGGACACAGACGAGCAGTACTTC. This encodes CASKPLDRDTDEQYF.